This TCR beta chain came from a study of CD8 T cells in ankylosing spondylitis. The study's findings and limits: The study looked at matched synovial fluid samples from ankylosing spondylitis patients. Disease-linked clones were reported to be significantly enriched there.

TCRdb called the 5' RACE reads again in MiXCR, with one record for every CDR3 protein. Altogether 150,000 to 200,000 distinct CDR3 sequences are present, 10% to 15% being singletons, with the ten largest covering 11%. This clonotype was seen repeatedly, ten times or more. Its antigen is still unknown. J lost 2 bases, V lost 2 bases, and 14 bases had no gene match. The germline gives CDR1 SGHAT, CDR2 FQNNGV. The CDR3 sequence is 18 residues long. The sequenced sample was blood, either unsorted or a sorted T cell fraction (not recorded which). The clonotype was recovered from a female donor with ankylosing spondylitis or in good health (not recorded which). V and J are TRBV11-2 and TRBJ2-7, with 8 bases lining up with TRBD1. CDR3 bases: TGTGCCAGCAGCTTACAGGGGGCGTTTCAGGTAATCCCCTACGAGCAGTACTTC. It specifies CASSLQGAFQVIPYEQYF.